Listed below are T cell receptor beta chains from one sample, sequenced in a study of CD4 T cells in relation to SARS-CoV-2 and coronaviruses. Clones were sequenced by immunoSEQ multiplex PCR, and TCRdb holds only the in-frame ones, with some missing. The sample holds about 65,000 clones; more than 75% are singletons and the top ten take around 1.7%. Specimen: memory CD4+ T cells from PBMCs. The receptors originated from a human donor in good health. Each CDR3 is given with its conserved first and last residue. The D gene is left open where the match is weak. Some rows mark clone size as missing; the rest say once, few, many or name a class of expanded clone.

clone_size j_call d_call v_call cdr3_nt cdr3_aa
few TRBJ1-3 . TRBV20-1 TGCTCTTCTGTGGGAAACACCATATATTTT CSSVGNTIYF
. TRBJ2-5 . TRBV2 TGTGCCAGCATCCAGGGACCGCTGGGGACCCAGTACTTC CASIQGPLGTQYF
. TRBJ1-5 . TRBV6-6 TGTGCCAGCAGTCTTAATAATCAGCCCCAGCATTTT CASSLNNQPQHF
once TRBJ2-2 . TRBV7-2 TGTGCCAGCAGCTCCGTCCTGAACACCGGGGAGCTGTTTTTT CASSSVLNTGELFF
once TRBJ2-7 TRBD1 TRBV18 TGTGCCAGCTCACCGTCCGGACAGGGGCGCCGGGAGCAGTACTTC CASSPSGQGRREQYF
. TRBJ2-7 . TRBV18 TGTGCCAGCTCAAGGGACGGTAGCGAGCAGCAGTACTTC CASSRDGSEQQYF
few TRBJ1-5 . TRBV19 TGTGCCAGTAGTATGACAGTTCAGCCCCAGCATTTT CASSMTVQPQHF
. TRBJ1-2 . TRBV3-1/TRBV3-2 TGTGCCAGCAGCCAATTTATAAGTGGGGGCTACACCTTC CASSQFISGGYTF
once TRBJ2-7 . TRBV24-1 TGTGCCACCGGGAGGACAGGCTCCTACGAGCAGTACTTC CATGRTGSYEQYF
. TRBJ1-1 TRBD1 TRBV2 TGTGCCAGCATGATCGGGACAGTGAACACTGAAGCTTTCTTT CASMIGTVNTEAFF
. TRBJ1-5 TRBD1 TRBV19 TGTGCCAGTAGTATAGATTACCGGGACAGGCCCCATCAGCCCCAGCATTTT CASSIDYRDRPHQPQHF
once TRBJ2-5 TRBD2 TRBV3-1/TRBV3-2 TGTGCCAGCAGAGGTCTAGCGGAGCAAGAGACCCAGTACTTC CASRGLAEQETQYF
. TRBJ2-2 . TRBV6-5 TGTGCCAGCACCTCCTTGGCCGGGGAGCTGTTTTTT CASTSLAGELFF
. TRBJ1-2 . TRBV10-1 TGCGCCAGCAGCGGAAGTTACAGGGATGGCTATGGCTACACCTTC CASSGSYRDGYGYTF
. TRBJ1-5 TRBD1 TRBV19 TGTGCCAGTACCCCCGGACAGGGAAGCAATCAGCCCCAGCATTTT CASTPGQGSNQPQHF
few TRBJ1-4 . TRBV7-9 TGTGCCAGCAGCTTAGGGCAGCGCGGAGAAAAACTGTTTTTT CASSLGQRGEKLFF
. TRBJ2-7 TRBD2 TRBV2 TGTGCCAGCAGTCTTCTAGCGGGAGAGGGCGAGCAGTACTTC CASSLLAGEGEQYF
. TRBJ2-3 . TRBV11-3 TGTGCCAGCAGCCGGGGCGCCGGTAGCACAGATACGCAGTATTTT CASSRGAGSTDTQYF
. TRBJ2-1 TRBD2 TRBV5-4 TGTGCCAGCACCTCCCCCGGGACTAGGGTGTATGAGCAGTTCTTC CASTSPGTRVYEQFF